This T cell receptor beta chain was found in a study of blood T cells in healthy people across ages. Findings and limits, study-wide: Investigators treated diversity estimates from one million T cells as underestimates.

This clonotype was seen a handful of times. Its antigen is unidentified. The second PCR ran roughly 6 to 11 cycles with a sample-barcoded 5' primer and J-beta primers. Each CDR3 protein gets one entry after TCRdb re-called the 5' RACE reads with MiXCR. The data hold roughly 800,000 distinct CDR3 sequences, with about 25% observed a single time. The CDR3 covers 15 residues. Germline V CDR1 and CDR2: MGHRA, YSYEKL. V lost 5 bases and J lost 4, with 18 bases in between. Another study also made use of these data, one on T cells of mothers and their children.

The sequencing sample was made of blood. V is TRBV4-1 and J is TRBJ2-7; maybe TRBD2 (5 bases). The TCR sequence derives from a boy younger than 18 in good health. Here the CDR3 reads CASSGGGGGGYEQYF. Written as DNA, the CDR3 is TGCGCCAGCAGCGGCGGCGGCGGAGGTGGGTACGAGCAGTACTTC.